Below are 25 T cell receptor beta chains sequenced from a single sample in a study of blood T cell repertoires in COVID-19. Assay used: immunoSEQ multiplex PCR; TCRdb lists only in-frame clones, some missing. The data contain 200,000 to 300,000 clones, about nine tenths of them seen just once; the ten biggest clones take up about 2.7%. The sequenced sample was PBMCs or T cells enriched from blood (not recorded which). Receptors originate from a woman aged 18 to 35 who had recovered from COVID-19.

The sample holds a few counts of this clone. The CDR3 reads CATSRPAGGGTGGIYEQYF. The CDR3 nucleotides read TGTGCCACCAGCAGACCCGCAGGGGGCGGGACAGGGGGCATCTACGAGCAGTACTTC. The chain is built from TRBV15 and TRBJ2-7; TRBD1 matches at 12 bases. CDR3 size: 19 residues. Germline-derived CDR1 and CDR2 are LNHNV and YYDKDF (reference sequence). Trimming at V came to 2 bases and at J to 3 bases, leaving 14 bases not matched to a gene.

The genes are TRBV11-3 and TRBJ2-4, with D uncertain. The CDR3 length is 13 residues. V was shortened by 0 bases and J by 9 bases, with 9 bases between the two germline ends. Germline CDR1 is SGHNT and CDR2 is YENEEA. In nucleotides, the CDR3 is TGTGCCAGCAGCTTAGATCCGGGTGGCATTCAGTACTTC. Its protein is CASSLDPGGIQYF.

Here the CDR3 DNA reads TGTGCCAGCAGCTTAGAAGGACACCCTAATTCACCCCTCCACTTT. Its protein product is CASSLEGHPNSPLHF. The chain joins TRBV11-2 to TRBJ1-6; D may be TRBD1 (5 bases). Trimming removed 0 bases from V and 6 bases from J, with 9 bases in between. The CDR3 length is 15 residues. Germline CDR1 and CDR2: SGHAT and FQNNGV.

The V call is TRBV9, the J call TRBJ2-3, with 12 positions matching TRBD2. The CDR3 totals 18 residues. From germline, CDR1 is SGDLS and CDR2 YYNGEE. With V trimmed by 0 bases and J by 2 bases, 7 bases remained unmatched. In DNA form, the CDR3 reads TGTGCCAGCAGCGTAGCTTTCGCTAGCGGGGGGGACACAGATACGCAGTATTTT. Protein product: CASSVAFASGGDTDTQYF.

This rearrangement joins TRBV24-1 to TRBJ2-1, with TRBD2 identical over 9 bases. The germline V gene has CDR1 KGHDR and CDR2 SFDVKD. The junction had 11 bases not matched to a gene; V was cut back by 4 bases and J by 2 bases. This CDR3 has 18 residues. The CDR3: CATSDPAWREGPYNEQFF. CDR3 DNA: TGTGCCACCAGTGACCCCGCTTGGCGGGAGGGCCCCTACAATGAGCAGTTCTTC.

The rearrangement links TRBV5-1 to TRBJ1-4, with 9 positions matching TRBD1. Per the germline V gene, CDR1 is SGHRS and CDR2 is YFSETQ. V lost 1 base, J lost 1 base, and 2 bases stayed unmatched. CDR3 length equals 16 residues. CDR3 region: CASSLTGGVTNEKLFF. The CDR3 DNA sequence: TGCGCCAGCAGCTTGACAGGGGGCGTAACTAATGAAAAACTGTTTTTT. The full variable domain, completed using reference TRBV5-1 and TRBJ1-4, is KAGVTQTPRYLIKTRGQQVTLSCSPISGHRSVSWYQQTPGQGLQFLFEYFSETQRNKGNFPGRFSGRQFSNSRSEMNVSTLELGDSALYLCASSLTGGVTNEKLFFGSGTQLSVL.

This sequence joins TRBV28 and TRBJ2-5; 8 bases are shared with TRBD1. J was trimmed by 4 bases and V by 5 bases; bases with no gene match: 15. The CDR3 contains 17 residues. CDR1 and CDR2 from the germline V gene are MDHEN and SYDVKM. The CDR3 protein is CASSIRQGKGEGETQYF. The DNA of the CDR3 is TGTGCCAGCAGTATACGACAGGGGAAGGGAGAGGGAGAGACCCAGTACTTC.

The chain employs TRBV20-1 and TRBJ2-1; possibly TRBD1 for D (6 bases). This CDR3 has 16 amino acids. Per the germline V gene, CDR1 is DFQATT and CDR2 is SNEGSKA (reference sequence). The V end was cut by 3 bases, the J end by 2 bases, with 17 bases between. CDR3 region: CSASTDRSFPYNEQFF. Here the CDR3 DNA reads TGCAGTGCTAGTACAGACAGGTCCTTTCCCTACAATGAGCAGTTCTTC.

The V gene is TRBV10-3, the J gene TRBJ2-1, with D tentatively TRBD2 (6 bases). This CDR3 is built from 14 residues. From germline, CDR1 is ENHRY and CDR2 SYGVKD. The V gene lost 4 bases and the J gene lost 8 bases, with 15 bases spanning the gap. Here the CDR3 reads CAISAAGRQDEQFF. DNA of the CDR3: TGTGCCATCAGTGCGGCGGGGAGGCAGGATGAGCAGTTCTTC.

The rearrangement links TRBV3-1 (or the pseudogene TRBV3-2) to TRBJ1-2, with 7 bases matching TRBD1. The CDR3 totals 13 residues. Losses at the gene ends were 4 bases for V and 5 bases for J; bases not matched to a gene: 4. Germline V gene lookup returns CDR1 LGHDT and CDR2 YNNKEL (reference sequence). The CDR3 reads CASSPGQLYGYTF. CDR3 DNA: TGTGCCAGCAGCCCGGGACAGTTATATGGCTACACCTTC.

The chain couples TRBV18 to TRBJ2-5, with D possibly TRBD2 on 6 matching bases. CDR1 and CDR2 (germline): KGHSH, LQKENI. The CDR3 is 13 amino acids. Trimming took off 3 bases at V and 5 bases at J, with 10 bases between the two ends. The CDR3 protein is CASSPRREETQYF. CDR3 nucleotides: TGTGCCAGCTCACCTAGGAGGGAGGAGACCCAGTACTTC.

The chain joins TRBV11-2 to TRBJ2-7; D not resolved. Germline V gene lookup returns CDR1 SGHAT and CDR2 FQNNGV. V was pared by 3 bases and J by 3 bases, with 9 bases between. The CDR3 sequence is 13 residues long. Here the CDR3 DNA reads TGTGCCAGCAGCTTGCAGTCTTTCTACGAGCAGTACTTC. It translates to CASSLQSFYEQYF.

This clone showed up just a few times. The V and J genes are TRBV5-1 and TRBJ2-3, with D perhaps matching TRBD1 (6 bases). The CDR3 is 15 residues long. CDR1 SGHRS and CDR2 YFSETQ come from the germline V gene. Trimming took off 1 base at V and 3 bases at J, with 12 bases between the two ends. The CDR3 DNA sequence: TGCGCCAGCAGCTTGAACAGGGATTATACAGATACGCAGTATTTT. Residues: CASSLNRDYTDTQYF. Together with reference TRBV5-1 and TRBJ2-3, the CDR3 gives the full variable domain: KAGVTQTPRYLIKTRGQQVTLSCSPISGHRSVSWYQQTPGQGLQFLFEYFSETQRNKGNFPGRFSGRQFSNSRSEMNVSTLELGDSALYLCASSLNRDYTDTQYFGPGTRLTVL.

V usage is TRBV4-2 and J usage is TRBJ2-3, with 13 bases lining up with TRBD2. The CDR3 is made up of 16 amino acids. Germline-derived CDR1 and CDR2 are LGHNA and YNFKEQ. Trimming removed 4 bases from V and 3 bases from J; junction bases left unmatched: 4. This CDR3 reads CASSPPGLAGTDTQYF. The CDR3 coding sequence is TGTGCCAGCAGCCCCCCGGGACTAGCGGGAACAGATACGCAGTATTTT.

The rearrangement joins TRBV19 to TRBJ2-3, with 8 nucleotides matching TRBD2. The CDR3 consists of 14 residues. With V trimmed by 7 bases and J by 3 bases, 6 bases remained unmatched. In germline, CDR1 is LNHDA, CDR2 SQIVND (reference sequence). The CDR3 here is CASIEGGRTDTQYF. Here the CDR3 DNA reads TGTGCCAGTATCGAGGGCGGGAGGACAGATACGCAGTATTTT.

This clone has just a few counts. Here the CDR3 reads CASSPRAGGTDTQYF. CDR3 nucleotides: TGTGCCAGCAGCCCACGGGCAGGGGGCACAGATACGCAGTATTTT. V gene TRBV7-2 combines with J gene TRBJ2-3, with D maybe TRBD1 (6 bases). The CDR3 has 15 amino acids. The germline V gene has CDR1 SGHTA and CDR2 FQGNSA. V lost 5 bases and J lost 1, with 13 bases in between.

The chain employs TRBV6-2 or TRBV6-3 and TRBJ2-7, with TRBD2 matching over 13 bases. CDR1 and CDR2 (germline): MNHEY, SVGEGT. The length of the CDR3 is 16 residues. J lost 5 bases, V lost 2 bases, and 6 bases had no gene match. CDR3 sequence reads: CASSYRRTSGRHEQYF. As DNA, the CDR3 is TGTGCCAGCAGTTACAGACGGACTAGCGGGAGACACGAGCAGTACTTC.

This clone came up a few times. The V and J genes are TRBV9 and TRBJ2-2, with 8 bases aligning to TRBD2. The CDR3 is made up of 19 amino acids. With 2 bases clipped from V and 6 bases from J, the junction kept 18 bases outside the gene matches. Germline values: CDR1 SGDLS, CDR2 YYNGEE. CDR3 region: CASSVSSGPGSWGSGELFF. The CDR3 coding sequence is TGTGCCAGCAGCGTTTCTAGCGGGCCCGGGTCTTGGGGATCCGGGGAGCTGTTTTTT.

The chain is built from TRBV9 and TRBJ2-3; 9 bases agree with TRBD2. After removal of 2 bases from V and 3 bases from J, the junction contained 10 bases not matched to a gene. The CDR3 contains 17 residues. Per the germline V gene, CDR1 is SGDLS and CDR2 is YYNGEE. CDR3 nucleotide sequence: TGTGCCAGCAGCGTCGGAACTAGCGGGTGGGGAACAGATACGCAGTATTTT. This sequence encodes CASSVGTSGWGTDTQYF.

Note on this clone: The junction departs from the called germline gene at one end, perhaps through a read error. This chain joins TRBV11-3 and TRBJ2-3; 7 bases agree with TRBD2. The CDR3 has 17 amino acids. CDR1 is SGHNT and CDR2 is YENEEA in the germline V gene. This CDR3 reads CASNLQAGATSTDTQYF. For the CDR3, the DNA is TGTGCCAGCAACTTACAGGCGGGAGCGACTAGCACAGATACGCAGTATTTT. The variable domain in full, with the rest retrieved from reference TRBV11-3 and TRBJ2-3, is EAGVVQSPRYKIIEKKQPVAFWCNPISGHNTLYWYLQNLGQGPELLIRYENEEAVDDSQLPKDRFSAERLKGVDSTLKIQPAELGDSAVYLCASNLQAGATSTDTQYFGPGTRLTVL.

The rearrangement links TRBV7-9 to TRBJ2-7, with 7 bases aligning to TRBD1. CDR3 length: 17 residues. Per germline, CDR1 SEHNR and CDR2 FQNEAQ (reference sequence). V was pared by 5 bases and J by 3 bases, with 16 bases of the junction left unmatched. This CDR3 is CASSQETGATRYYEQYF. The CDR3 nucleotides are TGTGCCAGCAGCCAAGAAACAGGGGCGACTCGATACTACGAGCAGTACTTC.

V and J are TRBV6-4 and TRBJ2-2; 7 nucleotides line up with TRBD1. The germline V gene has CDR1 MRHNA and CDR2 SNTAGT. V gave up 6 bases and J gave up 2 bases; unmatched junction bases: 6. The CDR3 spans 15 residues. CDR3 residues: CASSQDRTNTGELFF. The CDR3 DNA sequence: TGTGCCAGCAGCCAGGACAGGACTAACACCGGGGAGCTGTTTTTT.

The J gene is TRBJ2-5, the V gene TRBV6-2 or TRBV6-3; 8 bases align to TRBD2. CDR3 length equals 16 residues. Germline lookup yields CDR1 MNHEY and CDR2 SVGEGT. V trimming: 0 bases; J trimming: 3 bases; junction bases outside the gene matches: 6. CDR3 in DNA: TGTGCCAGCAGTTACTCGAGGCTAGCGGGTAAAGAGACCCAGTACTTC. Protein sequence: CASSYSRLAGKETQYF.

The genes are TRBV29-1 and TRBJ1-2; possible D gene TRBD1, 5 bases. CDR1 and CDR2 from the germline V gene are SQVTM and ANQGSEA. The V gene lost 0 bases and the J gene lost 4 bases, with 9 bases spanning the gap. The CDR3 sequence is 13 residues long. The CDR3 DNA is TGCAGCGTTGAAGATGGGGGAGGCTATGGCTACACCTTC. Encoded protein: CSVEDGGGYGYTF. Full variable domain (remainder filled in from reference TRBV29-1 and TRBJ1-2): SAVISQKPSRDICQRGTSLTIQCQVDSQVTMMFWYRQQPGQSLTLIATANQGSEATYESGFVIDKFPISRPNLTFSTLTVSNMSPEDSSIYLCSVEDGGGYGYTFGSGTRLTVV.

The V gene is TRBV29-1, the J gene TRBJ2-7, with TRBD2 as a possible D gene (6 bases). CDR3 length: 13 residues. V lost 6 bases and J 3 bases, leaving 15 bases between the germline ends. Germline lookup yields CDR1 SQVTM and CDR2 ANQGSEA. This chain's CDR3 is CSVARDSFYEQYF. CDR3 sequence (DNA): TGCAGCGTGGCCCGGGACTCTTTCTACGAGCAGTACTTC.